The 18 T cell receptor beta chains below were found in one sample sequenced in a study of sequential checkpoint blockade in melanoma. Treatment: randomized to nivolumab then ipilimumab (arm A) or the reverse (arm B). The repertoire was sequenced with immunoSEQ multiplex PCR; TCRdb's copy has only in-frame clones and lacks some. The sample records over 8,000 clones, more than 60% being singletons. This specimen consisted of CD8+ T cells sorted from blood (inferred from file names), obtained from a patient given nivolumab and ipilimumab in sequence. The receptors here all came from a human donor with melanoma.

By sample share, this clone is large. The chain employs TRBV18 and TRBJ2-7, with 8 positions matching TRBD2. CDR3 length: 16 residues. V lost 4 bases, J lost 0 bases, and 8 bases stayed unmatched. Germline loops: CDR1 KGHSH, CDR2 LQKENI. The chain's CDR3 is CASSLLTGTSSYEQYF. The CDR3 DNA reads TGTGCCAGCTCACTATTGACCGGGACTAGCTCCTACGAGCAGTACTTC.

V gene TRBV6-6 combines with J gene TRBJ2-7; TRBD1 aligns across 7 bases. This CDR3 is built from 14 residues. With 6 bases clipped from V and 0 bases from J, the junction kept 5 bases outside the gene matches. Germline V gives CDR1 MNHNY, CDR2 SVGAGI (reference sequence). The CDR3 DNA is TGTGCCAGCAGCCCTGGACAGGACTCCTACGAGCAGTACTTC. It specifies CASSPGQDSYEQYF.

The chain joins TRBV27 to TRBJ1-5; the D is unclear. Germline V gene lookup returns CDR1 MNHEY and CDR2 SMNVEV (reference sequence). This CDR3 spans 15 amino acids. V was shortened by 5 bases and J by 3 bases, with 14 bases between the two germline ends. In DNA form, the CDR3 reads TGTGCCAGCAGTCCACAGACGGTTTTCAATCAGCCCCAGCATTTT. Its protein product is CASSPQTVFNQPQHF.

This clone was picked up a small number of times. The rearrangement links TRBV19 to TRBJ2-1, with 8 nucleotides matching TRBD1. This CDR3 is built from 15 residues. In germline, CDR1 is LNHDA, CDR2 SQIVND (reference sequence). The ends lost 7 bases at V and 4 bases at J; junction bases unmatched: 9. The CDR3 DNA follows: TGTGCCAGTACCATGGGGCAGGGGGCTTACAATGAGCAGTTCTTC. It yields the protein CASTMGQGAYNEQFF.

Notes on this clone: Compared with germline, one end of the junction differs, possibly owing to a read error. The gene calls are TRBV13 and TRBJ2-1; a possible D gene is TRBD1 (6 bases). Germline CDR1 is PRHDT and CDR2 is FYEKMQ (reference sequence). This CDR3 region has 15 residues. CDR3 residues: CASSLGQGSHNEQLF. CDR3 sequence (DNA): TGTGCCAGCAGCTTAGGACAGGGATCCCACAATGAGCAGCTCTTC.

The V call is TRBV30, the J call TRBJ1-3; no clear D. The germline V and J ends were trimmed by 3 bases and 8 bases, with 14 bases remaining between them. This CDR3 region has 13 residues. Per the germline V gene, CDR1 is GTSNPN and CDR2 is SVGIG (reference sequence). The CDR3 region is CAWSFREPDTIYF. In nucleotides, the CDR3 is TGTGCCTGGAGCTTTCGGGAGCCAGACACCATATATTTT.

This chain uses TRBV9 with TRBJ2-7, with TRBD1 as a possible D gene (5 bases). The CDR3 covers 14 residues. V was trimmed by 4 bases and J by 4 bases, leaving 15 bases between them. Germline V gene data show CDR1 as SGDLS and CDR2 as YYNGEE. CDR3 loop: CASSLSQGPYEQYF. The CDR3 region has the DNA TGTGCCAGCAGCCTCTCCCAGGGTCCTTACGAGCAGTACTTC.

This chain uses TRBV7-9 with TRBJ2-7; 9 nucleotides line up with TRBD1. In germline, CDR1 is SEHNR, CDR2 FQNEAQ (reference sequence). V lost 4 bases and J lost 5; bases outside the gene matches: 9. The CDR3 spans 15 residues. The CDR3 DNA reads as TGTGCCAGCAGCTCAGCGGGACAGGGCTGGGACGAGCAGTACTTC. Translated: CASSSAGQGWDEQYF. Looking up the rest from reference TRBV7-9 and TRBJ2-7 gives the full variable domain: DTGVSQNPRHKITKRGQNVTFRCDPISEHNRLYWYRQTLGQGPEFLTYFQNEAQLEKSRLLSDRFSAERPKGSFSTLEIQRTEQGDSAMYLCASSSAGQGWDEQYFGPGTRLTVT.

The CDR3 is CSVEPLAGGYEQYF. CDR3 in DNA: TGCAGCGTTGAGCCACTAGCGGGAGGTTACGAGCAGTACTTC. The rearrangement joins TRBV29-1 to TRBJ2-5, with TRBD2 matching over 12 bases. The end of the DNA is better explained by TRBJ2-7, so the J call may be wrong. CDR3 length equals 14 residues. The V gene's germline CDR1 is SQVTM and CDR2 ANQGSEA.

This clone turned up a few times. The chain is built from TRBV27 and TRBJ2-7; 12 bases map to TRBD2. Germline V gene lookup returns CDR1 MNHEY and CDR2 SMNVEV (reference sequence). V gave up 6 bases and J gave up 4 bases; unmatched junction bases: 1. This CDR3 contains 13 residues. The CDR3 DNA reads TGTGCCAGCAGCGGACTAGCGGGGTACGAGCAGTACTTC. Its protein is CASSGLAGYEQYF.

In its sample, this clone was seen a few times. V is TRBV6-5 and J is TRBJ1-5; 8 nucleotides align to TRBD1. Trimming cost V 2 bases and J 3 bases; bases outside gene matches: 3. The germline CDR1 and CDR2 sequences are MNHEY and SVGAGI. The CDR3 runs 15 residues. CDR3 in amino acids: CASSYGQGANQPQHF. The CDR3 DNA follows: TGTGCCAGCAGTTACGGGCAGGGGGCCAATCAGCCCCAGCATTTT.

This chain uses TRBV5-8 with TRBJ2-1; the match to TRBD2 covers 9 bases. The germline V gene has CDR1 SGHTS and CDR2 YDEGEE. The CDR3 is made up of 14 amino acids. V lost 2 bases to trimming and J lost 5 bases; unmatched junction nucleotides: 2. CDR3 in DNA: TGTGCCAGCAGCTTCGCGGGAGGGCACAATGAGCAGTTCTTC. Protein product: CASSFAGGHNEQFF. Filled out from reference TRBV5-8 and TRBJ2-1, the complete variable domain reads EAGVTQSPTHLIKTRGQQATLRCSPISGHTSVYWYQQALGLGLQFLLWYDEGEERNRGNFPPRFSGRQFPNYSSELNVNALELEDSALYLCASSFAGGHNEQFFGPGTRLTVL.

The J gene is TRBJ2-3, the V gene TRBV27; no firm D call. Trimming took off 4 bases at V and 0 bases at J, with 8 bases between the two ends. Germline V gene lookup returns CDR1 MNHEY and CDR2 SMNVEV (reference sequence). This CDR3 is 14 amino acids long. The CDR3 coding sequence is TGTGCCAGCAGTTCCAGGTCTAGCACAGATACGCAGTATTTT. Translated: CASSSRSSTDTQYF.

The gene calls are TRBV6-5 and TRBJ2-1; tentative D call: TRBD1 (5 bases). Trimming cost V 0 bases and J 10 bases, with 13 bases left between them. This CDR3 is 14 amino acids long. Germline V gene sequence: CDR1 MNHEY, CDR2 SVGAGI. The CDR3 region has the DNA TGTGCCAGCAGTTACTCAAACCCACCAGGGGAGCAGTTCTTC. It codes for CASSYSNPPGEQFF.

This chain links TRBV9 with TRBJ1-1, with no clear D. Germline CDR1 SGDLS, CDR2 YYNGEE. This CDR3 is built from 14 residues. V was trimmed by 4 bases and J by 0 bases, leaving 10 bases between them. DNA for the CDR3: TGTGCCAGCAGCCCGAGCCGCATGAACACTGAAGCTTTCTTT. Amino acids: CASSPSRMNTEAFF.

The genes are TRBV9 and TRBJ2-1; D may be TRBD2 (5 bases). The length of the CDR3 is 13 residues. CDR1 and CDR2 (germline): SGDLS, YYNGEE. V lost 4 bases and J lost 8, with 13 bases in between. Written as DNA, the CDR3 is TGTGCCAGCAGCCCGGGGATTTTCGATGAGCAGTTCTTC. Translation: CASSPGIFDEQFF.

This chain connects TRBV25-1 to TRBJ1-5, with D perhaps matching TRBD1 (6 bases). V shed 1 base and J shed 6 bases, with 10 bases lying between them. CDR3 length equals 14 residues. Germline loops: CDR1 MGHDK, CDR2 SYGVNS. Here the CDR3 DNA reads TGTGCCAGCAGTGAATCTGGGGGCACTCAGCCCCAGCATTTT. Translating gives CASSESGGTQPQHF.

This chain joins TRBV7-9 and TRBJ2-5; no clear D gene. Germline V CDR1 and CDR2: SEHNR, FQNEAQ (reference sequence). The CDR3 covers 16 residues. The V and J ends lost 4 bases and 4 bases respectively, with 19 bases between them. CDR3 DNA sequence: TGTGCCAGCAGCTCAAATCTAGAGAAGGTTTTAGAGACCCAGTACTTC. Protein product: CASSSNLEKVLETQYF.